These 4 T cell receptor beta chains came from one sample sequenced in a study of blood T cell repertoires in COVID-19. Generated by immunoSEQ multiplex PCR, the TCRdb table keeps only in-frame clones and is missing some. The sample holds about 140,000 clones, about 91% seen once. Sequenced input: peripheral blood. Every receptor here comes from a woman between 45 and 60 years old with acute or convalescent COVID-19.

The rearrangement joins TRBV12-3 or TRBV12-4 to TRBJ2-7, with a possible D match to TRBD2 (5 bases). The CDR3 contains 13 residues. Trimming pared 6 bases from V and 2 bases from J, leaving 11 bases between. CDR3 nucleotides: TGTGCCAGCAGCCCGGGATCGACCTACGAGCAGTACTTC. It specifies CASSPGSTYEQYF.

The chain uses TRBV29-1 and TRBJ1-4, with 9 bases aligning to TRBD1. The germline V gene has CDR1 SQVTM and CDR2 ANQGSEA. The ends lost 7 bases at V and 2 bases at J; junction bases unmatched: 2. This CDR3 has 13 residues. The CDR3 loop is CSGTGETNEKLFF. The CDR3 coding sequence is TGCAGCGGGACAGGGGAGACTAATGAAAAACTGTTTTTT.

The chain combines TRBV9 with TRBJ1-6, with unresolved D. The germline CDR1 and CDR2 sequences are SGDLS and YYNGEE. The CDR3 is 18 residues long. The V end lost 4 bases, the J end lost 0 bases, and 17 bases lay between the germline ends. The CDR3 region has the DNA TGTGCCAGCAGCCCAGAGGTTGTGACGGGCTCCTATAATTCACCCCTCCACTTT. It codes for CASSPEVVTGSYNSPLHF.

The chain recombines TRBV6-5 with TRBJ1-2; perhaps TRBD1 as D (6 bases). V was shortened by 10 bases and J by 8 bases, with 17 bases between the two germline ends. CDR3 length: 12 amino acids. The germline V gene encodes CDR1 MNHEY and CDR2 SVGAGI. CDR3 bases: TGTGCCACTCACAGGGAGACGAGGGGCTACACCTTC. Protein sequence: CATHRETRGYTF.